Sequencing of this T cell receptor beta chain was carried out in a study of identical twins. One entry per CDR3 protein, called by TCRdb with MiXCR from the 5' RACE reads. There are some 1,700,000 distinct CDR3 sequences in the sample; 32% occur only once, and over 0.25% lies in the top ten. V dropped 0 bases and J dropped 6; count of bases not matched to a gene: 4. CDR1 SGDLS and CDR2 YYNGEE come from the germline V gene. The CDR3 has 15 residues. Sequencing was carried out using cord blood. The chain joins TRBV9 to TRBJ2-2, with 8 bases identical to TRBD1. The receptor comes from a newborn girl in good health. The CDR3 DNA is TGTGCCAGCAGCGTAGGGACGGGACAGGCCGGGGAGCTGTTTTTT. As protein: CASSVGTGQAGELFF.